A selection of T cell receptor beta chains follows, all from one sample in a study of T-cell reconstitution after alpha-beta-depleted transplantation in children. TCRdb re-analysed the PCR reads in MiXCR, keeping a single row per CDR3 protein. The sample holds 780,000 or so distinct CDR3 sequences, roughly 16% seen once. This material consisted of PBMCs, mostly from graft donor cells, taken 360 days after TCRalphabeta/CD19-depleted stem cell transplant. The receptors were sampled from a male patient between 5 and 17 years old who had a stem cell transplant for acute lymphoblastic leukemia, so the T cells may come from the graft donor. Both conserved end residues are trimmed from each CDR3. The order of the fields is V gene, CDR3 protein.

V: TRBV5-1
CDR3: ASSLGDRGLSYEQY

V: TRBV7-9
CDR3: ASSLAGGHQETQY

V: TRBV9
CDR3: ASSVVSTHGYT

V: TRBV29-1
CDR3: SVGGLAGARLGNEQF

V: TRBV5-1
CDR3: ASSLAASGGGEKLF

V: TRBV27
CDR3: ASRTGGRVRGQF

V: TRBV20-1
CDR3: SAPGVGGVEQY

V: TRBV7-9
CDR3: ASSFVSSTEAF

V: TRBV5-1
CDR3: ASSGMTGWTNF

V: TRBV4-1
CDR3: ASSQDNTEKLF

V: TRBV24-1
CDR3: ATAGRQGNSYEQY